This T cell receptor (beta chain) appears in the sequencing data of a study of T cells after posttransplantation cyclophosphamide (dated by TCRdb to the mid-2010s). Regarding the study in general: Using TRB sequencing, the study followed how the T cell repertoire reconstituted after myeloablative bone marrow transplantation in which posttransplantation cyclophosphamide served as GVHD prophylaxis. Public TRB sequences were queried against a database of over 3,600 sequences associated with responses to pathogens, tumor antigens, self-antigens and alloantigens. TRA and TRB clonality were tightly correlated in eight to ten samples, so subsequent TCR analyses focused on TRB only. TRB sequencing was also done on up to about 3 additional blood samples from 2 to 5.2 years after transplant in 3 patients, and on pretransplant blood from 4 patients. Samples from around 40 PTCy-treated patients and roughly 17 related bone marrow donors of those patients were subjected to antigen receptor sequencing. Blood from every one of the 30 to 40 PTCy patients who had 1-year posttransplant specimens underwent TRB sequencing.

This clone appeared many times. Its antigen is currently not known. There are no base qualities to consult, and no much larger clone falls within one base. TRB sequencing used genomic DNA with the immunoSEQ assay at survey resolution or the hsTCRB kit. The study's own analysis went as follows. The immunoSEQ software handled the initial read processing, while the LymphoSeq R package was used for the repertoire analyses. For each TRB dataset, clonality was calculated as 1 minus normalized Shannon entropy, and the Gini coefficient was computed as well. To infer phenotypes in unsorted samples, TRB sequences from sorted subsets of the recipient or donor were mapped onto the unsorted samples of the same recipient. Sourced from immuneACCESS, this table was stored by TCRdb with only in-frame sequences that have V and J called. A share of the clones is absent; for the studies checked, an unresolved V gene accounts for under half, and the remainder has no known explanation. V, J and clone size reflect that table, while D and trimming were determined from the DNA. The table records about 38,000 clones for this sample, and not one of them appears only once. The ten largest clonotypes hold about 6.2% of the sample.

The full study reports these points: Donor-recipient similarity was low at 1-2 months but increased during the first year, and donor CD8+ memory clones often dominated later blood repertoires. The TRB repertoires of T cells infiltrating skin or the GI tract showed only limited overlap with the TRB repertoires found in blood. Across the 45 to 55 patients, TRB clonality was highly associated with recipient CMV seropositivity and CMV reactivation, and diversity with PTCy was similar to that in the CNI/methotrexate controls.

Peripheral blood samples were provided by related bone marrow donors on the day of marrow donation. Mononuclear cells from peripheral blood and bone marrow were separated by Ficoll-Hypaque density centrifugation and then cryopreserved. The CDR3, cysteine through phenylalanine, is 15 amino acids long. The only DNA kept is the CDR3, 45 bases in frame from the first base. V is shortened by 11 bases, J by 4 bases, and the region joining them spans 22 bases. CDR1 and CDR2 (ENHRY, SYGVKD) derive from the germline V gene. Sequencing was performed on PBMCs. The clonotype was recovered from a man aged 25-40 years in good health and a related stem cell transplant donor. This chain joins TRBV10-3 to TRBJ2-3; the D region possibly corresponds to TRBD1 (7 bases align). In nucleotide form, the sequence is TGTGCCTCAAGGGGGGACACAGGGGCGGCAGATACGCAGTATTTT. Translation gives CASRGDTGAADTQYF.